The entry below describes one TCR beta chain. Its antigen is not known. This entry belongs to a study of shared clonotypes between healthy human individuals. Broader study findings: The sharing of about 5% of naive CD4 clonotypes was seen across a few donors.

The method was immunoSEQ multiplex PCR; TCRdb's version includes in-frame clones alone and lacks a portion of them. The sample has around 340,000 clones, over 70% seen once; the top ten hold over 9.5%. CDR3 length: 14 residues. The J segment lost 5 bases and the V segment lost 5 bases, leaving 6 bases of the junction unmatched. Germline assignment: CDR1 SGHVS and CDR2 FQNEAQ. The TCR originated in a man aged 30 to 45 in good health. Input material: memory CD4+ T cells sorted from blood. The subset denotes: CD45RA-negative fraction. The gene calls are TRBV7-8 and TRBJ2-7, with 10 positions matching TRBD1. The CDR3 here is CASSIRTGGDEQYF. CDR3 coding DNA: TGTGCCAGCAGCATCAGGACAGGGGGGGACGAGCAGTACTTC.